The 20 T cell receptor beta chains reported below all come from one sample, sequenced in a study of radiotherapy plus CTLA-4 blockade in lung cancer. Here immunoSEQ multiplex PCR was the method, and the copy in TCRdb shows in-frame clones only, minus some. This table has tens of thousands of clones, 76% appearing once. The sequences come from peripheral blood, collected from a patient treated with radiotherapy plus ipilimumab. All receptors come from a human donor with non-small cell lung cancer who had stable disease on radiotherapy plus ipilimumab.

The rearrangement uses TRBV5-1 and TRBJ1-3, with 12 nucleotides matching TRBD1. The CDR3 length is 16 residues. The germline gives CDR1 SGHRS, CDR2 YFSETQ. With V trimmed by 4 bases and J by 0 bases, 2 bases remained unmatched. The CDR3 DNA follows: TGCGCCAGCAGCAGGGGACAGGGGGCCTCTGGAAACACCATATATTTT. It translates to CASSRGQGASGNTIYF. The complete variable domain, with remaining parts taken from reference TRBV5-1 and TRBJ1-3, reads KAGVTQTPRYLIKTRGQQVTLSCSPISGHRSVSWYQQTPGQGLQFLFEYFSETQRNKGNFPGRFSGRQFSNSRSEMNVSTLELGDSALYLCASSRGQGASGNTIYFGEGSWLTVV.

V and J are TRBV6-6 and TRBJ2-7; D is perhaps TRBD2 (6 bases). The ends were cut back, 2 bases at V and 2 bases at J, with 16 bases in the middle. CDR1 is MNHNY, CDR2 SVGAGI, per germline (reference sequence). The CDR3 runs 16 residues. The CDR3 here is CASSYLSWDFTYEQYF. The DNA for the CDR3 is TGTGCCAGCAGTTACCTCTCTTGGGACTTTACCTACGAGCAGTACTTC.

The chain carries TRBV2 and TRBJ1-2; tentative D call: TRBD1 (5 bases). The CDR3 covers 13 residues. Trimming pared 1 base from V and 5 bases from J, leaving 8 bases between. Germline lookup yields CDR1 SNHLY and CDR2 FYNNEI. This CDR3 is CASSEGQGYGYTF. CDR3 nucleotide sequence: TGTGCCAGCAGTGAAGGGCAGGGTTATGGCTACACCTTC.

The chain links TRBV7-2 to TRBJ2-4; 8 bases fit TRBD2. CDR1 is SGHTA and CDR2 is FQGNSA in the germline V gene. Unmatched junction bases numbered 15, after V lost 8 bases and J lost 9 bases. The CDR3 sequence is 15 residues long. CDR3 sequence (DNA): TGTGCCAGCCTAGCCGGCGGGGGGACGGTGGGCATTCAGTACTTC. This sequence encodes CASLAGGGTVGIQYF.

This sequence joins TRBV19 and TRBJ1-2; D possibly corresponds to TRBD1 (6 bases). Germline V CDR1 and CDR2: LNHDA, SQIVND (reference sequence). CDR3 length: 16 residues. V lost 8 bases to trimming and J lost 4 bases, with 23 bases between them. In DNA form, the CDR3 reads TGTGCCAGTTCCCCCCTGGGGGCAGGGGCCTTCTATGGCTACACCTTC. This sequence encodes CASSPLGAGAFYGYTF.

The chain employs TRBV7-9 and TRBJ2-2; D gene unclear. The CDR3 runs to 15 residues. Germline V gives CDR1 SEHNR, CDR2 FQNEAQ (reference sequence). With 5 bases removed from V and 5 bases from J, the gap between germline ends came to 15 bases. CDR3 sequence: CASSGHLDSTGELFF. The CDR3, as DNA: TGTGCCAGCAGCGGTCACCTAGATTCGACCGGGGAGCTGTTTTTT. Drawing the rest from reference TRBV7-9 and TRBJ2-2, the complete variable domain is DTGVSQNPRHKITKRGQNVTFRCDPISEHNRLYWYRQTLGQGPEFLTYFQNEAQLEKSRLLSDRFSAERPKGSFSTLEIQRTEQGDSAMYLCASSGHLDSTGELFFGEGSRLTVL.

The V and J genes are TRBV6-5 and TRBJ2-5, with TRBD2 matching over 8 bases. The J call may be faulty, since TRBJ2-7 better matches the DNA end. The CDR3 runs to 15 residues. The germline CDR1 and CDR2 sequences are MNHEY and SVGAGI. The CDR3 loop is CASSLNLAGPYEQYF. In DNA form, the CDR3 reads TGTGCCAGCAGTTTAAACTTAGCGGGGCCCTACGAGCAGTACTTC.

This chain links TRBV10-2 with TRBJ2-2; 9 nucleotides match TRBD2. This CDR3 has 15 amino acids. After removal of 7 bases from V and 5 bases from J, the junction contained 8 bases not matched to a gene. Germline V gene lookup returns CDR1 WSHSY and CDR2 SAAADI. CDR3 loop: CASKGGGAETGELFF. The CDR3 DNA follows: TGCGCCAGCAAGGGCGGGGGGGCCGAAACCGGGGAGCTGTTTTTT.

The CDR3 region has the DNA TGCGCCAGCAGCTTGGAACCGTGGAACTCTGGAAACACCATATATTTT. Amino acid sequence: CASSLEPWNSGNTIYF. V and J are TRBV5-1 and TRBJ1-3; D call uncertain. V was cut by 0 bases and J by 0 bases, with 10 bases left in between. This CDR3 has 16 residues. In germline, CDR1 is SGHRS, CDR2 YFSETQ.

V gene TRBV5-4 combines with J gene TRBJ1-2; 8 nucleotides match TRBD1. Germline V gives CDR1 SGHNT, CDR2 YYREEE (reference sequence). The ends lost 5 bases at V and 1 base at J; junction bases unmatched: 1. The CDR3 loop spans 13 amino acids. The CDR3 sequence: CASRGQGNYGYTF. The CDR3 DNA follows: TGTGCCAGCAGAGGACAGGGTAACTATGGCTACACCTTC.

V usage is TRBV5-5 and J usage is TRBJ1-2; 9 nucleotides match TRBD1. Germline CDR1 is SGHKS and CDR2 is YYEKEE (reference sequence). The CDR3 runs 14 residues. J was trimmed by 7 bases and V by 0 bases; bases with no gene match: 4. CDR3 sequence: CASSLGGQGFGYTF. CDR3 in DNA: TGTGCCAGCAGCTTGGGGGGACAGGGCTTTGGCTACACCTTC.

The genes are TRBV27 and TRBJ2-2, with 9 bases that match TRBD2. Germline CDR1 reads MNHEY; CDR2 reads SMNVEV (reference sequence). V lost 2 bases and J lost 4; bases outside the gene matches: 11. The CDR3 extends over 18 amino acids. CDR3 sequence reads: CASSLVASGAGATGELFF. The DNA for the CDR3 is TGTGCCAGCAGTTTAGTGGCTAGCGGGGCGGGGGCCACCGGGGAGCTGTTTTTT.

The chain uses TRBV7-3 and TRBJ1-1; the D is unclear. Germline V gene sequence: CDR1 SGHTA, CDR2 FQGTGA. With 5 bases removed from V and 8 bases from J, the gap between germline ends came to 12 bases. The CDR3 extends over 12 amino acids. CDR3 sequence reads: CASSPAGSEAFF. CDR3 sequence (DNA): TGTGCCAGCAGCCCCGCTGGTTCAGAAGCTTTCTTT. Using reference TRBV7-3 and TRBJ1-1 for the parts outside the CDR3, the full variable domain is GAGVSQTPSNKVTEKGKYVELRCDPISGHTALYWYRQSLGQGPEFLIYFQGTGAADDSGLPNDRFFAVRPEGSVSTLKIQRTERGDSAVYLCASSPAGSEAFFGQGTRLTVV.

This CDR3 reads CASMGGTYSNQPQHF. The CDR3 coding sequence is TGTGCCAGCATGGGCGGAACCTATAGCAATCAGCCCCAGCATTTT. The chain combines TRBV2 with TRBJ1-5, with no clear D. V lost 7 bases to trimming and J lost 0 bases, with 13 bases between them. From germline, CDR1 is SNHLY and CDR2 FYNNEI. This CDR3 has 15 amino acids.

The rearrangement joins TRBV9 to TRBJ2-1; 7 bases align to TRBD2. The CDR3 runs 12 residues. Unmatched junction bases numbered 4, after V lost 0 bases and J lost 13 bases. Germline CDR1 is SGDLS and CDR2 is YYNGEE. This CDR3 is CASSVGGGRQFF. In DNA form, the CDR3 reads TGTGCCAGCAGCGTAGGGGGAGGGCGACAGTTCTTC. The full variable domain, its missing parts supplied by reference TRBV9 and TRBJ2-1, is DSGVTQTPKHLITATGQRVTLRCSPRSGDLSVYWYQQSLDQGLQFLIQYYNGEERAKGNILERFSAQQFPDLHSELNLSSLELGDSALYFCASSVGGGRQFFGPGTRLTVL.

This clone was seen a handful of times. The chain uses TRBV6-4 and TRBJ1-6; D gene ambiguous. The V and J ends lost 3 bases and 0 bases respectively, with 6 bases between them. CDR1 MRHNA and CDR2 SNTAGT come from the germline V gene. There are 15 residues in the CDR3. The CDR3 DNA reads TGTGCCAGCAGTGAACAGACCTCCTATAATTCACCCCTCCACTTT. Translation gives CASSEQTSYNSPLHF.

The V gene is TRBV7-2, the J gene TRBJ1-5; D remains unclear. This CDR3 is 13 amino acids long. Trimming removed 4 bases from V and 6 bases from J, with 10 bases in between. The germline V gene has CDR1 SGHTA and CDR2 FQGNSA. CDR3 DNA: TGTGCCAGCAGCTACACGTGGGCTCAGCCCCAGCATTTT. This translates into CASSYTWAQPQHF.

The J gene is TRBJ2-6, the V gene TRBV18; D is undetermined. Deletions cut 1 base from V and 2 bases from J, with 9 bases between. The CDR3 is 16 amino acids. The germline gives CDR1 KGHSH, CDR2 LQKENI. CDR3 region: CASSPRADPGANVLTF. CDR3 nucleotide sequence: TGTGCCAGCTCACCACGGGCCGACCCTGGGGCCAACGTCCTGACTTTC.

The rearrangement joins TRBV6-5 to TRBJ2-7; 8 bases agree with TRBD1. Trimming at V came to 5 bases and at J to 4 bases, leaving 10 bases not matched to a gene. This CDR3 spans 15 amino acids. Germline loops: CDR1 MNHEY, CDR2 SVGAGI. CDR3 amino acids: CASSPGQGRAYEQYV. The CDR3 nucleotides are TGTGCCAGCAGTCCCGGACAGGGAAGGGCTTACGAGCAGTACGTC.

The rearrangement joins TRBV27 to TRBJ2-1; perhaps TRBD2 as D (5 bases). CDR1 and CDR2 from the germline V gene are MNHEY and SMNVEV (reference sequence). With 0 bases removed from V and 3 bases from J, the gap between germline ends came to 12 bases. The CDR3 consists of 16 residues. The CDR3 coding sequence is TGTGCCAGCAGTTTATCAGGAGGTAATCTCTACAATGAGCAGTTCTTC. Protein sequence: CASSLSGGNLYNEQFF.